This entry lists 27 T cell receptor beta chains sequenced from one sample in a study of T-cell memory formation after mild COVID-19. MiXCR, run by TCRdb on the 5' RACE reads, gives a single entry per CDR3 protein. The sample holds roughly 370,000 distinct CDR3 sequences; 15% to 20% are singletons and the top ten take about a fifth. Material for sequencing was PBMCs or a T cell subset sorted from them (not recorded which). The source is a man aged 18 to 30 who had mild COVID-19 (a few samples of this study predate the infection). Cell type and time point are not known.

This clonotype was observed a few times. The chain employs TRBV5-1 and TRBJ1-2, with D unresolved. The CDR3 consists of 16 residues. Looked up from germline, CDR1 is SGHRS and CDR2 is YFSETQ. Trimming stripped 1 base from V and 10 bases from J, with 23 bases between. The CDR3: CASSLTTLGSARLYTF. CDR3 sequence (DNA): TGCGCCAGCAGCTTGACCACCCTGGGGTCGGCTCGCCTCTACACCTTC.

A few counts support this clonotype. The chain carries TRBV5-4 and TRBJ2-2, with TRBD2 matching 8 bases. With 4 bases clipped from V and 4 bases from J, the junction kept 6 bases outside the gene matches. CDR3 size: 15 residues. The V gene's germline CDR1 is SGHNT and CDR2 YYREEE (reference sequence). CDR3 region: CASSLSGAGTGELFF. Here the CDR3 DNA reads TGTGCCAGCAGCCTTAGCGGGGCGGGCACCGGGGAGCTGTTTTTT.

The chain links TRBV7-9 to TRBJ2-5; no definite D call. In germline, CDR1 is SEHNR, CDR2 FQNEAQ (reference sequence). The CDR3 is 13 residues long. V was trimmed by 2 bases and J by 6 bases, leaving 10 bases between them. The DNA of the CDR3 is TGTGCCAGCAGCTTACCCTCTATGCAGACCCAGTACTTC. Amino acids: CASSLPSMQTQYF.

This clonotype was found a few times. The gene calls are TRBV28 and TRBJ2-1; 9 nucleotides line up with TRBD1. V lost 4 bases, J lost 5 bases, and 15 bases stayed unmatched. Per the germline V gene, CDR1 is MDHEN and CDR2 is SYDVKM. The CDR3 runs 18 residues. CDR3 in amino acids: CASSWSPGTGSKDNEQFF. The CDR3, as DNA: TGTGCCAGCAGTTGGAGTCCCGGGACAGGGTCAAAAGACAATGAGCAGTTCTTC.

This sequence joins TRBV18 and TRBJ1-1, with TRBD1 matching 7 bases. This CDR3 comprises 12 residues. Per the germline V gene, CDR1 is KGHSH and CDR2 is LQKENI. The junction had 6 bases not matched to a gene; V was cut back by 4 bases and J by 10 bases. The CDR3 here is CASSRQGFGAFF. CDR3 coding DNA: TGTGCCAGCTCACGACAGGGTTTTGGAGCTTTCTTT.

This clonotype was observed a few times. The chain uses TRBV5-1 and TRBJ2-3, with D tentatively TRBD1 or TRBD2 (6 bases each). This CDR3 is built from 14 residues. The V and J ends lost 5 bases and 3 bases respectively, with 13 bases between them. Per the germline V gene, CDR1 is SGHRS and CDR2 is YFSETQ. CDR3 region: CASSGGRGTDTQYF. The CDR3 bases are TGCGCCAGCAGTGGGGGGCGCGGGACAGATACGCAGTATTTT.

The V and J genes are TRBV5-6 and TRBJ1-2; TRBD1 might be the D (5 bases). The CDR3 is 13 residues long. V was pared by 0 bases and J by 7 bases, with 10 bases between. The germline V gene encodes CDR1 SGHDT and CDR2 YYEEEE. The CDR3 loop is CASSLANGAGYTF. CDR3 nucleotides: TGTGCCAGCAGCTTGGCCAATGGGGCTGGCTACACCTTC. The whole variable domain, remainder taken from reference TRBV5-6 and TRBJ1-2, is DAGVTQSPTHLIKTRGQQVTLRCSPKSGHDTVSWYQQALGQGPQFIFQYYEEEERQRGNFPDRFSGHQFPNYSSELNVNALLLGDSALYLCASSLANGAGYTFGSGTRLTVV.

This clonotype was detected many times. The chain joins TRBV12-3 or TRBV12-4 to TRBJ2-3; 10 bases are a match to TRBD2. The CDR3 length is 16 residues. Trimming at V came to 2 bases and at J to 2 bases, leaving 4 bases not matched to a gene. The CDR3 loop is CASSLRLAGVTDTQYF. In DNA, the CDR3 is TGTGCCAGCAGTTTAAGGCTAGCGGGGGTCACAGATACGCAGTATTTT.

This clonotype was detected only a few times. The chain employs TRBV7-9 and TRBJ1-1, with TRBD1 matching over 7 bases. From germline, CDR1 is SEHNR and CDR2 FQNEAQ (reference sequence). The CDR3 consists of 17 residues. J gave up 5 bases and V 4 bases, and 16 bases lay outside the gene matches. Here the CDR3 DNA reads TGTGCCAGCAGCTCCTTCGACAGGGTAGATAGGACGACTGAAGCTTTCTTT. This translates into CASSSFDRVDRTTEAFF.

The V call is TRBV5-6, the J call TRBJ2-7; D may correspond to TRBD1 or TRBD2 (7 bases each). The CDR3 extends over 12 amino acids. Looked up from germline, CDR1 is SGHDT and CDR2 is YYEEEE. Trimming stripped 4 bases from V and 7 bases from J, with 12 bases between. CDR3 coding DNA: TGTGCCAGCAGCCCCAGGGGGGGGGAGCAGTACTTC. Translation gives CASSPRGGEQYF.

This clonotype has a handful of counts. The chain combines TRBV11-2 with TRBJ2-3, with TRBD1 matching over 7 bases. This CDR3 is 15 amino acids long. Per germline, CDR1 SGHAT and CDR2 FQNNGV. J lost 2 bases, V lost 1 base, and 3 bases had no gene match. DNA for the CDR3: TGTGCCAGCAGCTTAGGACAGGGAATCACAGATACGCAGTATTTT. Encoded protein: CASSLGQGITDTQYF.

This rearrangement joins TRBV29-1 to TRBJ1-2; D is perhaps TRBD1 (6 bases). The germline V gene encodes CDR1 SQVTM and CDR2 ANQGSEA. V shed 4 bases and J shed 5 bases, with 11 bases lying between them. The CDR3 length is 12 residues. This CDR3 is CSVADSSYGYTF. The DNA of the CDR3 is TGCAGCGTTGCGGACAGCTCTTATGGCTACACCTTC.

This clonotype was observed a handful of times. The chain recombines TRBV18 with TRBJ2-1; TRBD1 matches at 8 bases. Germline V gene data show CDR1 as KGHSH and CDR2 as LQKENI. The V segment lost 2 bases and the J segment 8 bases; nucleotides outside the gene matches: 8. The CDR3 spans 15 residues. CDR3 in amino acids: CASSPNDGQGHEQFF. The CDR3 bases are TGTGCCAGCTCACCAAACGATGGACAGGGCCATGAGCAGTTCTTC.

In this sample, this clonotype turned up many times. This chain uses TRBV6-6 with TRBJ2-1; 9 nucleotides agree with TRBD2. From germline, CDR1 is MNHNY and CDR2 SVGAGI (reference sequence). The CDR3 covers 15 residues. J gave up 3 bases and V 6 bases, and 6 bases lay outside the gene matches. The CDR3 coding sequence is TGTGCCAGCAGCCCTCTAGCGGGGCACTACAATGAGCAGTTCTTC. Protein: CASSPLAGHYNEQFF.

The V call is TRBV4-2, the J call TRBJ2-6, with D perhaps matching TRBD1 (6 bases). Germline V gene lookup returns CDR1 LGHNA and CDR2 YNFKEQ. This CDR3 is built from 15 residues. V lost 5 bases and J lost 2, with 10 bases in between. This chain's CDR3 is CASSVQGTGANVLTF. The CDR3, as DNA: TGTGCCAGCAGCGTACAGGGTACTGGGGCCAACGTCCTGACTTTC.

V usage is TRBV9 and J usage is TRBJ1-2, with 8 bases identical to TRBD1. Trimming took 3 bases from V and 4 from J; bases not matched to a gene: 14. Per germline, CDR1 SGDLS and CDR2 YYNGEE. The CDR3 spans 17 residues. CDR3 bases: TGTGCCAGCAGCGCTCGGACAGGGACGACTTCAATCTATGGCTACACCTTC. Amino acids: CASSARTGTTSIYGYTF.

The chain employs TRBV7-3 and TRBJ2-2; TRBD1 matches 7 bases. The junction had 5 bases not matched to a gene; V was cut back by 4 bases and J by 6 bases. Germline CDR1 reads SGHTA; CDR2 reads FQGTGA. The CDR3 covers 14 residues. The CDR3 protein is CASSSQGVSGELFF. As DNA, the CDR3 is TGTGCCAGCAGCTCGCAGGGGGTGTCCGGGGAGCTGTTTTTT.

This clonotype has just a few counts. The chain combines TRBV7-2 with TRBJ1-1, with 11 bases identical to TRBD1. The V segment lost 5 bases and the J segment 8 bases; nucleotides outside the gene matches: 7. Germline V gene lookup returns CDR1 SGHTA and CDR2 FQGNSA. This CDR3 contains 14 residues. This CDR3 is CASSLGQGASEAFF. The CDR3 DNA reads TGTGCCAGCAGCCTAGGACAGGGGGCTTCGGAAGCTTTCTTT.

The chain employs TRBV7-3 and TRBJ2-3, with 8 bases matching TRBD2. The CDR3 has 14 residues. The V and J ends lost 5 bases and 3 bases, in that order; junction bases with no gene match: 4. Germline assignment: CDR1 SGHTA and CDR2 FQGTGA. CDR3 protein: CASSVGGATDTQYF. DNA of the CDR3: TGTGCCAGCAGCGTCGGGGGGGCAACAGATACGCAGTATTTT. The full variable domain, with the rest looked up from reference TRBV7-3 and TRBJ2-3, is GAGVSQTPSNKVTEKGKYVELRCDPISGHTALYWYRQSLGQGPEFLIYFQGTGAADDSGLPNDRFFAVRPEGSVSTLKIQRTERGDSAVYLCASSVGGATDTQYFGPGTRLTVL.

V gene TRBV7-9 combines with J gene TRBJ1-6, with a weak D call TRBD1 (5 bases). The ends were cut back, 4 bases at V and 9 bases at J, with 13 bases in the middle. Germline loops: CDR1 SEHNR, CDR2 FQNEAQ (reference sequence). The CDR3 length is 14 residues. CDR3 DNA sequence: TGTGCCAGCAGCTCCACAGGATTGAGTTCACCCCTCCACTTT. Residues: CASSSTGLSSPLHF. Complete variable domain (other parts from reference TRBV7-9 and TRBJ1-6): DTGVSQNPRHKITKRGQNVTFRCDPISEHNRLYWYRQTLGQGPEFLTYFQNEAQLEKSRLLSDRFSAERPKGSFSTLEIQRTEQGDSAMYLCASSSTGLSSPLHFGNGTRLTVT.

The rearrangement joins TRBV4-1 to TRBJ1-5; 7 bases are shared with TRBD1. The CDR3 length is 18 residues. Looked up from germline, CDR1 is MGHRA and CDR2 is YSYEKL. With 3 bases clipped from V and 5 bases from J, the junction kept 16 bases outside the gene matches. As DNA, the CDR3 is TGCGCCAGCAGCCACGGTTTCAATAGAGGGGGCGGTTATCAGCCCCAGCATTTT. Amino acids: CASSHGFNRGGGYQPQHF.

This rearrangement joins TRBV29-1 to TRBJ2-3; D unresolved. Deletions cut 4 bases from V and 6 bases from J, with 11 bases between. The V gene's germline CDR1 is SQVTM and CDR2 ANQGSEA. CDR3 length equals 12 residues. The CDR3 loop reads CSVVWVWDTQYF. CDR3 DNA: TGCAGCGTTGTGTGGGTCTGGGATACGCAGTATTTT.

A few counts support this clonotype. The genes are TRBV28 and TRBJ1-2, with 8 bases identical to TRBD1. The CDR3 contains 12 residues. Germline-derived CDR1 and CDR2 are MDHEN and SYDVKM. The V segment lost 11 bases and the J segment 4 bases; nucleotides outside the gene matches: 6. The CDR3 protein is CAETGDGYGYTF. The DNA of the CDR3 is TGTGCCGAGACAGGGGACGGCTATGGCTACACCTTC.

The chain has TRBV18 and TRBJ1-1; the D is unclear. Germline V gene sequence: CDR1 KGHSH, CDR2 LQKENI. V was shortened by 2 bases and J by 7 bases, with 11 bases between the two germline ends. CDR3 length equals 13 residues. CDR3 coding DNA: TGTGCCAGCTCACCAGGAGTAGGAGATGAAGCTTTCTTT. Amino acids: CASSPGVGDEAFF.

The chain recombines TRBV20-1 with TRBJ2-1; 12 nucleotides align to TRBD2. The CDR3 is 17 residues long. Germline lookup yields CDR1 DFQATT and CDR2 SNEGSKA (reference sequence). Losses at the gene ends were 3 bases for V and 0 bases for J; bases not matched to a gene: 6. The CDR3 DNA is TGCAGTGCTAGGGGTCTAGCGGGGGGGTCCTCCTACAATGAGCAGTTCTTC. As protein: CSARGLAGGSSYNEQFF.

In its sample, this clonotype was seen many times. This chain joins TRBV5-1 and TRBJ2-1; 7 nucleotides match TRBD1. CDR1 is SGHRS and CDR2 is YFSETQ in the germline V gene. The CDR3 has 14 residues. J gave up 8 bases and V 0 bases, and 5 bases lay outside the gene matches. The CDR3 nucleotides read TGCGCCAGCAGCTTGGAGGGGGCCCCCGATGAGCAGTTCTTC. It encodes CASSLEGAPDEQFF.

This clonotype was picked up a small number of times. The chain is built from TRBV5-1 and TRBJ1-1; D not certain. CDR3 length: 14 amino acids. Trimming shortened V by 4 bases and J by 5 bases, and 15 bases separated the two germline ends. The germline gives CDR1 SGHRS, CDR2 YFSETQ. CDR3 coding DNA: TGCGCCAGCAGCCCGTCGGTGGGCAGGACTGAAGCTTTCTTT. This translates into CASSPSVGRTEAFF.